These T cell receptor beta chains were read from a single sample in a study of identifying expanded T cells in peripheral blood. Assay used: immunoSEQ multiplex PCR; TCRdb lists only in-frame clones, some missing. The sample contains approximately 79,000 clones, approximately 87% of which appear only once. The specimen sequenced was blood. The receptors come from a person aged 18 to 75 in good health. The CDR3 runs from the conserved cysteine through the conserved F or W. The D gene is left open where the match is weak. Size values are once, few and many counts, or a class for expanded clones, and some rows have none.

J gene | V gene | clone size | D gene | CDR3 DNA | CDR3 protein
TRBJ2-5 | TRBV18 | . | . | TGTGCCAGCTCACCCCGTATTAGTGACGGGGAGACCCAGTACTTC | CASSPRISDGETQYF
TRBJ1-5 | TRBV6-1 | . | . | TGTGCCAGCAGTGAAGCGGCCCCTGATCAGCCCCAGCATTTT | CASSEAAPDQPQHF
TRBJ1-1 | TRBV11-2 | . | . | TGTGCCAGCAGCTTAGTAACTTGGAACACTGAAGCTTTCTTT | CASSLVTWNTEAFF
TRBJ2-1 | TRBV6-6 | . | . | TGTGCCAGCATGCGGAGGGAACGATTGGATGAGCAGTTCTTC | CASMRRERLDEQFF
TRBJ2-5 | TRBV9 | . | TRBD1 | TGTGCCAGCAGCGTAGCGAGGACAGGGGGACAAGAGACCCAGTACTTC | CASSVARTGGQETQYF
TRBJ2-4 | TRBV25-1 | . | . | TGTGCCAGCAGTTACGAGGACGGTGTAGCCAAAAACATTCAGTACTTC | CASSYEDGVAKNIQYF
TRBJ2-2 | TRBV10-3 | . | TRBD1 | TGTGCCATCAGTGGCGCATGGGACAGGGGATCCGGGGAGCTGTTTTTT | CAISGAWDRGSGELFF
TRBJ2-1 | TRBV4-2 | . | TRBD2 | TGTGCCAGCAGCCAAGAAGTCCGGGAGGCCTCCTACAATGAGCAGTTCTTC | CASSQEVREASYNEQFF
TRBJ1-2 | TRBV19 | few | . | TGTGCCAGTACCGTACAGGGAGTGGGATATGGCTACACCTTC | CASTVQGVGYGYTF
TRBJ2-2 | TRBV5-1 | . | . | TGCGCCAGCAGCTTGTTAGGGGCCAACGCGAACACCGGGGAGCTGTTTTTT | CASSLLGANANTGELFF
TRBJ1-4 | TRBV21-1 | . | . | TGTGCCAGCAGCCCCCGAGATAGGTTTTTT | CASSPRDRFF
TRBJ2-2 | TRBV9 | once | TRBD2 | TGTGCCAGCAGCGTTAGCGGGAGAGGCACCGGGGAGCTGTTTTTT | CASSVSGRGTGELFF